Each of the 27 T cell receptor beta chains below was sequenced from the same sample in a study of cytomegalovirus exposure and HLA in healthy donors (dated by TCRdb to 2017 to 2019). The protocol used for the library was the immunoSEQ multiplex PCR assay. Entries here come from immuneACCESS through TCRdb and include only in-frame sequences with V and J called. Some clones fail to appear in such tables; in the studies checked, an unresolved V gene covers under half of the shortfall, and the cause of the remainder is unknown. This sample has some 110,000 clones in its table, and around 86% of those were observed once. The top ten hold 4% to 4.5% of the sample. The sequencing sample was made of PBMCs. The receptors originated from a woman aged 18-35 years in good health and CMV-seropositive.

V usage is TRBV9 and J usage is TRBJ1-5; D not resolved. Per germline, CDR1 SGDLS and CDR2 YYNGEE. Trimming cost V 0 bases and J 1 base, with 5 bases left between them. The CDR3 spans 14 residues. This chain's CDR3 is CASSVGLSNQPQHF. CDR3 nucleotides: TGTGCCAGCAGCGTAGGACTGAGCAATCAGCCCCAGCATTTT.

The chain has TRBV28 and TRBJ1-4, with a weak D call TRBD1 (5 bases). The germline V gene encodes CDR1 MDHEN and CDR2 SYDVKM. V was cut by 5 bases and J by 5 bases, with 15 bases left in between. The CDR3 runs to 15 residues. CDR3 in DNA: TGTGCCAGCAGTCTACCACAGGCTTACAATGAAAAACTGTTTTTT. Translating gives CASSLPQAYNEKLFF.

This chain links TRBV12-5 with TRBJ2-2; D is unresolved. Germline CDR1 LGHNT, CDR2 FRNRAP. The CDR3 runs 13 residues. Trimming took 9 bases from V and 1 from J, leaving 9 bases between them. Here the CDR3 reads CASLVQNTGELFF. In DNA form, the CDR3 reads TGTGCTAGCCTTGTACAGAACACCGGGGAGCTGTTTTTT.

The chain couples TRBV4-1 to TRBJ1-1; 7 bases align to TRBD1. The length of the CDR3 is 15 residues. Per the germline V gene, CDR1 is MGHRA and CDR2 is YSYEKL. Trimming cost V 0 bases and J 1 base; bases outside gene matches: 2. This chain's CDR3 is CASSQEWDRNTEAFF. Written as DNA, the CDR3 is TGCGCCAGCAGCCAAGAGTGGGACAGGAACACTGAAGCTTTCTTT.

The rearrangement uses TRBV6-5 and TRBJ2-1, with 11 nucleotides matching TRBD1. Per the germline V gene, CDR1 is MNHEY and CDR2 is SVGAGI. There are 15 residues in the CDR3. The V segment lost 6 bases and the J segment 5 bases; nucleotides outside the gene matches: 6. CDR3 protein: CASSPGQGENNEQFF. CDR3 DNA: TGTGCCAGCAGCCCGGGACAGGGGGAGAACAATGAGCAGTTCTTC.

In regard to this clone: This may stem from a read error, because a much larger clone lies one nucleotide away. V gene TRBV27 combines with J gene TRBJ2-2, with D possibly TRBD1 on 6 matching bases. Germline lookup yields CDR1 MNHEY and CDR2 SMNVEV (reference sequence). The CDR3 sequence is 14 residues long. CDR3 sequence reads: CANSLTQGTGELFF. Written as DNA, the CDR3 is TGTGCCAACAGTTTAACACAGGGAACCGGGGAGCTGTTTTTT.

V and J are TRBV5-6 and TRBJ2-1; D unclear. Germline V CDR1 and CDR2: SGHDT, YYEEEE. The CDR3 totals 14 residues. Trimming removed 2 bases from V and 7 bases from J, with 13 bases in between. The CDR3 nucleotides are TGTGCCAGCAGCTTTCAAATAATCGGGAATGAGCAGTTCTTC. Amino acids: CASSFQIIGNEQFF.

The chain is built from TRBV29-1 and TRBJ1-1; TRBD1 aligns across 7 bases. With V trimmed by 7 bases and J by 6 bases, 5 bases remained unmatched. This CDR3 has 11 residues. From germline, CDR1 is SQVTM and CDR2 ANQGSEA. CDR3 nucleotides: TGCAGCGCAGTGACAGGGTCTGAAGCTTTCTTT. It is translated as CSAVTGSEAFF.

This chain connects TRBV14 to TRBJ1-1; D gene ambiguous. CDR3 size: 14 residues. The V gene's germline CDR1 is SGHDN and CDR2 FVKESK. The V gene lost 4 bases and the J gene lost 1 base, with 10 bases spanning the gap. CDR3 region: CASSRSWKNTEAFF. The CDR3 region has the DNA TGTGCCAGCAGCCGGAGTTGGAAGAACACTGAAGCTTTCTTT.

This sequence joins TRBV5-1 and TRBJ1-6; 7 bases line up with TRBD1. Germline V gives CDR1 SGHRS, CDR2 YFSETQ. The CDR3 consists of 17 residues. V lost 4 bases to trimming and J lost 8 bases; unmatched junction nucleotides: 15. CDR3 DNA: TGCGCCAGCAGCCCGACCGGGAGGGGGCGCGTGGATTCACCCCTCCACTTT. Translated, it gives CASSPTGRGRVDSPLHF. Supplemented by reference TRBV5-1 and TRBJ1-6, the full variable domain reads KAGVTQTPRYLIKTRGQQVTLSCSPISGHRSVSWYQQTPGQGLQFLFEYFSETQRNKGNFPGRFSGRQFSNSRSEMNVSTLELGDSALYLCASSPTGRGRVDSPLHFGNGTRLTVT.

The chain has TRBV5-1 and TRBJ2-2; 10 nucleotides align to TRBD1. From germline, CDR1 is SGHRS and CDR2 YFSETQ. CDR3 size: 16 residues. Trimming cost V 4 bases and J 7 bases; bases outside gene matches: 10. The CDR3 nucleotides read TGCGCCAGCAGCAAGAATCGACAGGGGGCGATCGGGGAGCTGTTTTTT. This translates into CASSKNRQGAIGELFF.

This chain uses TRBV6-5 with TRBJ1-4, with 8 bases fitting TRBD1. The V gene's germline CDR1 is MNHEY and CDR2 SVGAGI. The V segment lost 6 bases and the J segment 13 bases; nucleotides outside the gene matches: 19. The CDR3 is made up of 16 amino acids. The CDR3 DNA reads as TGTGCCAGCAGCTACGGACAGGGCGCACCCGTACCGACACTGTTTTTT. It encodes CASSYGQGAPVPTLFF.

The chain carries TRBV5-4 and TRBJ2-5, with no clear D. CDR1 and CDR2 (germline): SGHNT, YYREEE (reference sequence). The CDR3 length is 16 residues. V dropped 4 bases and J dropped 4 bases, with 20 bases sitting between them. The CDR3 loop is CASSPFMETGSETQYF. The CDR3 nucleotides are TGTGCCAGCAGCCCCTTTATGGAGACTGGGTCAGAGACCCAGTACTTC.

CDR3 residues: CATTTGTYEQYF. CDR3 bases: TGTGCCACCACGACAGGGACCTACGAGCAGTACTTC. This chain links TRBV28 with TRBJ2-7; TRBD1 matches 7 bases. The germline V gene encodes CDR1 MDHEN and CDR2 SYDVKM. The CDR3 covers 12 residues. V gave up 10 bases and J gave up 2 bases; unmatched junction bases: 5.

The V gene is TRBV28, the J gene TRBJ2-5; possible D gene TRBD2, 7 bases. Trimming cost V 4 bases and J 0 bases, with 9 bases left between them. The CDR3 runs to 14 residues. Germline CDR1 and CDR2: MDHEN and SYDVKM. CDR3 nucleotide sequence: TGTGCCAGCAGTTCCGGGGGGCACCAAGAGACCCAGTACTTC. Amino acid sequence: CASSSGGHQETQYF. Full variable domain (rest looked up from reference TRBV28 and TRBJ2-5): DVKVTQSSRYLVKRTGEKVFLECVQDMDHENMFWYRQDPGLGLRLIYFSYDVKMKEKGDIPEGYSVSREKKERFSLILESASTNQTSMYLCASSSGGHQETQYFGPGTRLLVL.

The rearrangement joins TRBV28 to TRBJ2-1; D may be TRBD2 (6 bases). CDR3 size: 18 residues. Trimming removed 3 bases from V and 0 bases from J, with 18 bases in between. CDR1 and CDR2 from the germline V gene are MDHEN and SYDVKM. CDR3 in amino acids: CASSFRVDYSSSYNEQFF. The CDR3 DNA reads as TGTGCCAGCAGTTTTAGGGTGGACTACTCGAGCTCCTACAATGAGCAGTTCTTC.

This chain uses TRBV7-9 with TRBJ2-7, with TRBD1 matching 10 bases. The CDR3 is made up of 14 amino acids. Unmatched junction bases numbered 6, after V lost 3 bases and J lost 7 bases. The germline CDR1 and CDR2 sequences are SEHNR and FQNEAQ (reference sequence). CDR3 amino acids: CASSLTGGADEQYF. The CDR3 nucleotides read TGTGCCAGCAGCTTGACAGGGGGCGCAGATGAGCAGTACTTC.

The chain combines TRBV7-6 with TRBJ1-2, with D hard to call. The germline V gene encodes CDR1 SGHVS and CDR2 FNYEAQ. This CDR3 has 14 residues. V was trimmed by 1 base and J by 8 bases, leaving 14 bases between them. CDR3 nucleotides: TGTGCCAGCAGCTTAGGAGGAAATCTAGGCGGCTACACCTTC. This gives the protein CASSLGGNLGGYTF.

The chain combines TRBV30 with TRBJ2-2; D is possibly TRBD2 (6 bases). Per germline, CDR1 GTSNPN and CDR2 SVGIG (reference sequence). The CDR3 extends over 14 amino acids. V gave up 7 bases and J gave up 6 bases, with 18 bases separating them. CDR3 in amino acids: CASKGASGAGELFF. CDR3 sequence (DNA): TGTGCCTCTAAAGGGGCCTCGGGGGCCGGGGAGCTGTTTTTT.

The J gene is TRBJ1-5, the V gene TRBV28, with D possibly TRBD1 on 6 matching bases. The germline V gene encodes CDR1 MDHEN and CDR2 SYDVKM. CDR3 length: 13 amino acids. Trimming shortened V by 2 bases and J by 7 bases, and 9 bases separated the two germline ends. CDR3 DNA: TGTGCCAGCAGTTTACTAGGGGGACAGCCCCAGCATTTT. This translates into CASSLLGGQPQHF.

The chain joins TRBV13 to TRBJ1-1, with 9 bases aligning to TRBD1. Per the germline V gene, CDR1 is PRHDT and CDR2 is FYEKMQ (reference sequence). V lost 5 bases, J lost 8 bases, and 9 bases stayed unmatched. This CDR3 comprises 14 residues. The DNA for the CDR3 is TGTGCCAGCAGCGAGCGAACAGGGGGCTCGGAAGCTTTCTTT. This encodes CASSERTGGSEAFF.

CDR3 DNA sequence: TGTGCCAGCAGCTTAGACGGGAGTAGGACAGATACGCAGTATTTT. Its protein is CASSLDGSRTDTQYF. V is TRBV7-6 and J is TRBJ2-3; the D gene is possibly TRBD2 (6 bases). CDR3 size: 15 residues. V was pared by 1 base and J by 3 bases, with 11 bases between. CDR1 is SGHVS, CDR2 FNYEAQ, per germline. The full variable domain, with the rest looked up from reference TRBV7-6 and TRBJ2-3, is GAGVSQSPRYKVTKRGQDVALRCDPISGHVSLYWYRQALGQGPEFLTYFNYEAQQDKSGLPNDRFSAERPEGSISTLTIQRTEQRDSAMYRCASSLDGSRTDTQYFGPGTRLTVL.

The CDR3 nucleotides read TGTGCCAGTAGTATTCGGGCTAGCGGGAGATCCGAGCAGTACTTC. Its protein is CASSIRASGRSEQYF. The V gene is TRBV19, the J gene TRBJ2-7, with TRBD2 matching over 10 bases. V shed 3 bases and J 6 bases; nucleotides not matched to a gene: 8. From germline, CDR1 is LNHDA and CDR2 SQIVND (reference sequence). This CDR3 is 15 amino acids long.

The rearrangement uses TRBV11-3 and TRBJ2-5, with a possible D match to TRBD1 (6 bases). Deletions cut 3 bases from V and 1 base from J, with 21 bases between. There are 18 residues in the CDR3. Per the germline V gene, CDR1 is SGHNT and CDR2 is YENEEA. The CDR3: CASSFRGRGQGRQETQYF. CDR3 nucleotides: TGTGCCAGCAGCTTCCGGGGCAGGGGCCAGGGGCGCCAAGAGACCCAGTACTTC.

V is TRBV6-5 and J is TRBJ1-4; D perhaps matches TRBD1 (5 bases). Germline V lookup: CDR1 MNHEY, CDR2 SVGAGI. The CDR3 has 15 residues. V was clipped by 0 bases and J by 7 bases, with 12 bases between them. The CDR3 coding sequence is TGTGCCAGCAGTTACTCGAGAGGGGAGGGTGAAAAACTGTTTTTT. Its translation is CASSYSRGEGEKLFF.

In this sample, this clone turned up once. The rearrangement joins TRBV6-1 to TRBJ2-6, with D possibly matching TRBD2 (6 bases). The CDR3 is 15 amino acids. Trimming cost V 2 bases and J 4 bases, with 9 bases left between them. Germline loops: CDR1 MNHNS, CDR2 SASEGT. CDR3 bases: TGTGCCAGCAGTGAACGGGGGACCGGGGCCAACGTCCTGACTTTC. Translating it yields CASSERGTGANVLTF.

V gene TRBV5-1 combines with J gene TRBJ2-7; perhaps TRBD2 as D (7 bases). This CDR3 is 20 amino acids long. Looked up from germline, CDR1 is SGHRS and CDR2 is YFSETQ. V was pared by 4 bases and J by 0 bases, with 29 bases between. The CDR3 region is CASSQPSPAIQGGPSYEQYF. In nucleotides, the CDR3 is TGCGCCAGCAGCCAGCCCAGCCCCGCGATACAGGGAGGGCCCTCCTACGAGCAGTACTTC.